These 10 T cell receptor beta chains were sequenced from one sample in a study of beta chain features in type 1 diabetes. Study findings and constraints: Researchers report that Type 1 diabetes patients had moderately but significantly shorter TCRB CDR3s across all four CD4+ subsets.

The sequenced template was cDNA made from the entire isolated RNA. This table comes from immunoSEQ multiplex PCR, and its TCRdb copy is limited to in-frame clones, with some not included. The data contain roughly 700,000 clones, about an eighth of them singletons. These receptors are not linked to any known antigen. The sample comprised naive CD4+ T cells from blood. Every receptor here comes from a man aged 18 to 29 with type 1 diabetes.

The table lists this clone with a few counts. As DNA, the CDR3 is TGTGCCATCAGAGACAGGGGAGACGAGCAGTACTTC. Its translation: CAIRDRGDEQYF. V is TRBV10-3 and J is TRBJ2-7, with 8 bases identical to TRBD1. Germline V gene sequence: CDR1 ENHRY, CDR2 SYGVKD. With V trimmed by 6 bases and J by 5 bases, 3 bases remained unmatched. The CDR3 loop spans 12 amino acids.

The chain has TRBV30 and TRBJ1-5; 12 nucleotides align to TRBD1. Trimming removed 0 bases from V and 7 bases from J; junction bases left unmatched: 7. The germline V gene encodes CDR1 GTSNPN and CDR2 SVGIG (reference sequence). This CDR3 comprises 16 residues. This chain's CDR3 is CAWSVRGTGGWQPQHF. The CDR3 DNA reads TGTGCCTGGAGTGTACGAGGGACAGGGGGCTGGCAGCCCCAGCATTTT.

The V call is TRBV5-6, the J call TRBJ1-2, with 7 bases aligning to TRBD1. The V gene end was trimmed by 4 bases and the J gene end by 9 bases; junction bases not matched to a gene: 9. Germline V gene data show CDR1 as SGHDT and CDR2 as YYEEEE. The CDR3 has 13 amino acids. This CDR3 reads CASSTGTDRSYTF. CDR3 in DNA: TGTGCCAGCAGCACCGGGACGGACAGGAGCTACACCTTC. Full variable domain (rest looked up from reference TRBV5-6 and TRBJ1-2): DAGVTQSPTHLIKTRGQQVTLRCSPKSGHDTVSWYQQALGQGPQFIFQYYEEEERQRGNFPDRFSGHQFPNYSSELNVNALLLGDSALYLCASSTGTDRSYTFGSGTRLTVV.

The J gene is TRBJ1-6, the V gene TRBV27; D may be TRBD1 (5 bases). The CDR3 consists of 14 residues. V was trimmed by 5 bases and J by 10 bases, leaving 15 bases between them. The germline gives CDR1 MNHEY, CDR2 SMNVEV (reference sequence). This CDR3 is CASSPGRRLSPLHF. In DNA, the CDR3 is TGTGCCAGCAGTCCGGGACGCAGACTCTCACCCCTCCACTTT.

This clone was counted only a few times. The chain couples TRBV7-7 to TRBJ2-5, with 7 bases fitting TRBD1. The J segment lost 5 bases and the V segment lost 5 bases, leaving 5 bases of the junction unmatched. The length of the CDR3 is 13 residues. Germline lookup yields CDR1 SSHAT and CDR2 FNYEAQ (reference sequence). DNA of the CDR3: TGTGCCAGCAGCGCCGACAGGGAGGAGACCCAGTACTTC. Translation gives CASSADREETQYF.

The chain is built from TRBV7-3 and TRBJ2-5, with a weak D call TRBD2 (5 bases). Germline-derived CDR1 and CDR2 are SGHTA and FQGTGA. The CDR3 runs 15 residues. Trimming pared 4 bases from V and 1 base from J, leaving 13 bases between. The CDR3 spells CASSSRGTTQETQYF. As DNA, the CDR3 is TGTGCCAGCAGCTCCCGGGGTACAACCCAAGAGACCCAGTACTTC.

This clone was detected only a few times. The chain combines TRBV4-1 with TRBJ2-3; 7 bases fit TRBD2. This CDR3 is built from 16 residues. From germline, CDR1 is MGHRA and CDR2 YSYEKL. The J segment lost 3 bases and the V segment lost 1 base, leaving 7 bases of the junction unmatched. CDR3 region: CASSQAARGSTDTQYF. The CDR3 DNA follows: TGCGCCAGCAGCCAAGCCGCGCGGGGGTCAACAGATACGCAGTATTTT.

This clone was detected a few times. The chain carries TRBV30 and TRBJ1-5; 8 bases map to TRBD1. Per the germline V gene, CDR1 is GTSNPN and CDR2 is SVGIG (reference sequence). The trim removed 4 bases at V and 3 bases at J, leaving 5 bases unmatched. The CDR3 sequence is 14 residues long. In DNA form, the CDR3 reads TGTGCCTGGAATAACCAGGGGGCCAATCAGCCCCAGCATTTT. Encoded protein: CAWNNQGANQPQHF.

The table lists this clone with a few counts. V gene TRBV29-1 combines with J gene TRBJ2-5; 7 bases are a match to TRBD1. The J call may be in error: the DNA end matches TRBJ2-7 better. The germline gives CDR1 SQVTM, CDR2 ANQGSEA. The CDR3 has 13 residues. This CDR3 reads CSVDWDRAYEQYF. CDR3 bases: TGCAGCGTTGATTGGGACAGAGCCTACGAGCAGTACTTC.

Concerning this clone itself: The identical CDR3 is also encoded by other nucleotide sequences in the sample. This chain links TRBV5-4 with TRBJ1-5, with D hard to call. Trimming took 0 bases from V and 4 from J, leaving 2 bases between them. This CDR3 comprises 12 residues. Looked up from germline, CDR1 is SGHNT and CDR2 is YYREEE (reference sequence). CDR3 coding DNA: TGTGCCAGCAGCTTGGGTAATCAGCCCCAGCATTTT. Encoded protein: CASSLGNQPQHF.